Below are 25 T cell receptor beta chains sequenced from a single sample in a study of OX40 agonist ivuxolimab in advanced cancers. The assay was immunoSEQ multiplex PCR, and TCRdb's table has in-frame clones only and misses some. The sample contains tens of thousands of clones, around four fifths of which appear only once. Sample: CD4+ or CD8+ T cells sorted from blood, taken in a trial of the OX40 agonist ivuxolimab. Every receptor here comes from an adult with an advanced solid tumor such as melanoma, head and neck, liver or kidney cancer.

V and J are TRBV5-4 and TRBJ2-5; a possible D gene is TRBD1 (5 bases). Between the trimmed V and J ends, which lost 2 bases and 0 bases, there was a span of 8 bases. Looked up from germline, CDR1 is SGHNT and CDR2 is YYREEE (reference sequence). The CDR3 contains 14 residues. CDR3 sequence reads: CASSFWTNQETQYF. As DNA, the CDR3 is TGTGCCAGCAGCTTCTGGACAAACCAAGAGACCCAGTACTTC.

This chain uses TRBV27 with TRBJ1-6, with D maybe TRBD1 (6 bases). This CDR3 region has 15 residues. Trimming removed 6 bases at V and 6 bases at J, with 15 bases between. Germline V CDR1 and CDR2: MNHEY, SMNVEV (reference sequence). In nucleotides, the CDR3 is TGTGCCAGCAGCTACCGTCAGGGGAGTAATTCACCCCTCCACTTT. Residues: CASSYRQGSNSPLHF.

The chain is built from TRBV7-9 and TRBJ2-3; perhaps D is TRBD1 or TRBD2 (6 bases each). In germline, CDR1 is SEHNR, CDR2 FQNEAQ (reference sequence). This CDR3 is built from 17 residues. V lost 5 bases, J lost 1 base, and 19 bases lay in between. The CDR3 protein is CASSHSGAPGGTDTQYF. The CDR3 DNA is TGTGCCAGCAGCCATTCAGGGGCCCCGGGAGGCACAGATACGCAGTATTTT.

The count of this clone is one. The chain uses TRBV5-1 and TRBJ1-1; no definite D call. There are 14 residues in the CDR3. Trimming pared 0 bases from V and 3 bases from J, leaving 9 bases between. CDR1 is SGHRS and CDR2 is YFSETQ in the germline V gene. CDR3 in DNA: TGCGCCAGCAGCTTGGCGCTCCGGCACACTGAAGCTTTCTTT. This gives the protein CASSLALRHTEAFF.

The chain couples TRBV9 to TRBJ2-1, with 15 bases matching TRBD2. The CDR3 has 16 amino acids. Germline V lookup: CDR1 SGDLS, CDR2 YYNGEE. V lost 3 bases, J lost 5 bases, and 3 bases stayed unmatched. The CDR3 is CASSARTSGGDNEQFF. The CDR3 DNA sequence: TGTGCCAGCAGCGCCAGGACTAGCGGGGGGGACAATGAGCAGTTCTTC.

The genes are TRBV6-5 and TRBJ1-3, with a possible D match to TRBD1 (6 bases). Germline-derived CDR1 and CDR2 are MNHEY and SVGAGI. V lost 5 bases and J 8 bases, leaving 16 bases between the germline ends. This CDR3 is built from 14 residues. The CDR3 nucleotides are TGTGCCAGCAGTGCTACGGGGGGGGCTGACACCATATATTTT. It encodes CASSATGGADTIYF.

The J gene is TRBJ1-2, the V gene TRBV5-1; no reliable D call. Trimming left V 4 bases short and J 6 bases short, with 19 bases between. The CDR3 is made up of 15 amino acids. Germline V CDR1 and CDR2: SGHRS, YFSETQ. CDR3 region: CASSDGSRLKDGYTF. DNA of the CDR3: TGCGCCAGCAGCGACGGCTCGCGGTTAAAAGATGGCTACACCTTC.

The chain carries TRBV7-3 and TRBJ2-2; TRBD1 might be the D (6 bases). V was shortened by 10 bases and J by 5 bases, with 11 bases between the two germline ends. Per germline, CDR1 SGHTA and CDR2 FQGTGA. This CDR3 is 12 amino acids long. The CDR3 sequence: CATGQGTGELFF. Written as DNA, the CDR3 is TGTGCCACTGGCCAGGGGACCGGGGAGCTGTTTTTT.

V and J are TRBV11-2 and TRBJ2-7, with D uncertain. CDR1 is SGHAT and CDR2 is FQNNGV in the germline V gene. The CDR3 sequence is 15 residues long. The V end was cut by 1 base, the J end by 0 bases, with 10 bases between. The CDR3 reads CASSLASTSSYEQYF. The CDR3 DNA follows: TGTGCCAGCAGCTTAGCTTCTACAAGCTCCTACGAGCAGTACTTC.

With regard to this clone: At one end, the junction sequence differs from germline, possibly due to a read error. The chain combines TRBV7-7 with TRBJ2-5, with no clear D. The CDR3 is made up of 13 amino acids. Germline V CDR1 and CDR2: SSHAT, FNYEAQ (reference sequence). Here the CDR3 DNA reads TGTGCTAGCAGCTCCGGGCCTTTAGAGACCCAGTACTTC. It yields the protein CASSSGPLETQYF.

The rearrangement uses TRBV15 and TRBJ1-5; no reliable D call. Per the germline V gene, CDR1 is LNHNV and CDR2 is YYDKDF (reference sequence). The CDR3 runs 12 residues. V was cut by 2 bases and J by 6 bases, with 5 bases left in between. CDR3 loop: CATSRIGQPQHF. Written as DNA, the CDR3 is TGTGCCACCAGCAGAATCGGTCAGCCCCAGCATTTT.

CDR3 amino acids: CASLDRGSEAFF. CDR3 sequence (DNA): TGTGCCAGCCTTGACAGGGGCTCTGAAGCTTTCTTT. The chain links TRBV19 to TRBJ1-1, with 8 positions matching TRBD1. Unmatched junction bases numbered 6, after V lost 9 bases and J lost 6 bases. The CDR3 is 12 amino acids. Germline assignment: CDR1 LNHDA and CDR2 SQIVND (reference sequence).

This clone was detected only once. The chain carries TRBV4-3 and TRBJ2-5; TRBD2 aligns across 9 bases. Germline-derived CDR1 and CDR2 are LGHNA and YSLEER. V gave up 0 bases and J gave up 4 bases; unmatched junction bases: 6. This CDR3 has 16 residues. In DNA, the CDR3 is TGCGCCAGCAGCCAAGATTGGGCTAGCGGGGTAGAGACCCAGTACTTC. It encodes CASSQDWASGVETQYF.

The V call is TRBV18, the J call TRBJ2-3; D call uncertain. The CDR3 length is 17 residues. The V gene's germline CDR1 is KGHSH and CDR2 LQKENI. V was trimmed by 3 bases and J by 0 bases, leaving 16 bases between them. CDR3 coding DNA: TGTGCCAGCTCACCGCGCGAGACACTGGGGAGCACAGATACGCAGTATTTT. Protein sequence: CASSPRETLGSTDTQYF.

The V gene is TRBV10-3, the J gene TRBJ1-1; no clear D gene. Germline V gives CDR1 ENHRY, CDR2 SYGVKD. The V and J ends lost 4 bases and 3 bases respectively, with 12 bases between them. CDR3 length equals 14 residues. The CDR3 DNA reads as TGTGCCATCAGTGTAAGGCAGTCCGACACTGAAGCTTTCTTT. It yields the protein CAISVRQSDTEAFF.

J is TRBJ2-5 and V is TRBV20-1; D may be TRBD1 (5 bases). This CDR3 comprises 11 residues. Looked up from germline, CDR1 is DFQATT and CDR2 is SNEGSKA (reference sequence). The CDR3 DNA reads TGCAGCCATCGACAGTCGGAGACCCAGTACTTC. This gives the protein CSHRQSETQYF.

This chain uses TRBV5-4 with TRBJ2-6; D perhaps matches TRBD1 (5 bases). The germline CDR1 and CDR2 sequences are SGHNT and YYREEE (reference sequence). V was cut by 2 bases and J by 1 base, with 13 bases left in between. The CDR3 is 17 amino acids. The CDR3 protein is CASSFDSAASGANVLTF. The CDR3 DNA reads TGTGCCAGCAGCTTCGACAGCGCTGCTTCTGGGGCCAACGTCCTGACTTTC.

V usage is TRBV7-2 and J usage is TRBJ1-5; 9 bases align to TRBD1. Germline CDR1 reads SGHTA; CDR2 reads FQGNSA. V was pared by 5 bases and J by 3 bases, with 5 bases of the junction left unmatched. The CDR3 loop spans 15 amino acids. The CDR3 sequence is CASSPRTGDNQPQHF. The CDR3 DNA sequence: TGTGCCAGCAGCCCGCGGACAGGGGACAATCAGCCCCAGCATTTT.

This chain links TRBV11-1 with TRBJ2-5; D is possibly TRBD1 (6 bases). The germline V and J ends were trimmed by 7 bases and 1 base, with 13 bases remaining between them. The CDR3 loop spans 14 amino acids. From germline, CDR1 is SGHAT and CDR2 FQDESV (reference sequence). CDR3 in amino acids: CASTPGGSQETQYF. The CDR3 DNA reads TGTGCCAGCACCCCTGGGGGCAGCCAAGAGACCCAGTACTTC.

This chain joins TRBV5-1 and TRBJ2-2; no clear D gene. The V end lost 5 bases, the J end lost 0 bases, and 8 bases lay between the germline ends. The CDR3 loop spans 14 amino acids. Looked up from germline, CDR1 is SGHRS and CDR2 is YFSETQ. In DNA form, the CDR3 reads TGCGCCAGCAGTCTGGACCCGAACACCGGGGAGCTGTTTTTT. This gives the protein CASSLDPNTGELFF.

The DNA of the CDR3 is TGCGCCAGCAGTAAGGGACAGGGGGATCAGCCCCAGCATTTT. The encoded protein is CASSKGQGDQPQHF. The chain couples TRBV5-1 to TRBJ1-5; 11 nucleotides align to TRBD1. This CDR3 is 14 amino acids long. In germline, CDR1 is SGHRS, CDR2 YFSETQ. V lost 5 bases to trimming and J lost 5 bases; unmatched junction nucleotides: 3.

This chain joins TRBV7-7 and TRBJ2-1, with D tentatively TRBD1 (5 bases). Trimming took 3 bases from V and 9 from J, leaving 12 bases between them. CDR3 length: 13 amino acids. From germline, CDR1 is SSHAT and CDR2 FNYEAQ (reference sequence). The DNA for the CDR3 is TGTGCCAGCAGCTTCCAGGAAAGGGGTGAGCAGTTCTTC. Its translation is CASSFQERGEQFF.

The CDR3 region has the DNA TGTGCCAGCGGGGGGGGCGTAAGCAATCAGCCCCAGCATTTT. Translated: CASGGGVSNQPQHF. This chain connects TRBV5-8 to TRBJ1-5, with D possibly matching TRBD1 (6 bases). Germline V CDR1 and CDR2: SGHTS, YDEGEE. The CDR3 extends over 14 amino acids. With 7 bases removed from V and 1 base from J, the gap between germline ends came to 12 bases. Complete variable domain (other parts from reference TRBV5-8 and TRBJ1-5): EAGVTQSPTHLIKTRGQQATLRCSPISGHTSVYWYQQALGLGLQFLLWYDEGEERNRGNFPPRFSGRQFPNYSSELNVNALELEDSALYLCASGGGVSNQPQHFGDGTRLSIL.

The table lists this clone with a count of one. V is TRBV5-1 and J is TRBJ2-7; 10 bases are a match to TRBD2. V shed 7 bases and J 0 bases; nucleotides not matched to a gene: 7. This CDR3 spans 15 amino acids. Germline V lookup: CDR1 SGHRS, CDR2 YFSETQ. In DNA, the CDR3 is TGCGCCAGCCGGAGACTAGCGGGCCGCTCCTACGAGCAGTACTTC. It translates to CASRRLAGRSYEQYF.

J is TRBJ2-1 and V is TRBV9; D remains ambiguous. Germline loops: CDR1 SGDLS, CDR2 YYNGEE. CDR3 length equals 15 residues. Trimming stripped 0 bases from V and 8 bases from J, with 15 bases between. The CDR3 region has the DNA TGTGCCAGCAGCGTAGGAGGCTCAGCCTGGGATGAGCAGTTCTTC. Encoded protein: CASSVGGSAWDEQFF.